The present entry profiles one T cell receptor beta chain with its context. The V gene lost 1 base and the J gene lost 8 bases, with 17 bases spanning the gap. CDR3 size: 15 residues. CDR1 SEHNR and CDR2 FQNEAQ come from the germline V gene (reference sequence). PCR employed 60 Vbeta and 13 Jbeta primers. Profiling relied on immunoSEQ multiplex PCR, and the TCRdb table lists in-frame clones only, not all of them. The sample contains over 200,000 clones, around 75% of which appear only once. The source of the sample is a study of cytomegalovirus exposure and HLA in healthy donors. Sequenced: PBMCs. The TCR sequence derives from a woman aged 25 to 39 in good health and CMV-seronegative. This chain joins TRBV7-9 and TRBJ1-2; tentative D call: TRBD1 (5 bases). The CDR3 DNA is TGTGCCAGCAGCTTAGATCTATCGGGGGAAAAGGGCTACACCTTC. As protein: CASSLDLSGEKGYTF.